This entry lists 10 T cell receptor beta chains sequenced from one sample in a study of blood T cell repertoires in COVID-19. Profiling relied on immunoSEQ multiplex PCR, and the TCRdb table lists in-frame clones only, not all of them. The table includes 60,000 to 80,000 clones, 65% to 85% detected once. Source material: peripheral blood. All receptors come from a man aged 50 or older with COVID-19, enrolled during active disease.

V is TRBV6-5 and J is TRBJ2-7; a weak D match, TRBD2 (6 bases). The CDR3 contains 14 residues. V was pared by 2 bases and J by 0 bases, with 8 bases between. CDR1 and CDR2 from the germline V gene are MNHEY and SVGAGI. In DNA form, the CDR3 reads TGTGCCAGCAGTTACACGGGAGACTCCTACGAGCAGTACTTC. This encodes CASSYTGDSYEQYF.

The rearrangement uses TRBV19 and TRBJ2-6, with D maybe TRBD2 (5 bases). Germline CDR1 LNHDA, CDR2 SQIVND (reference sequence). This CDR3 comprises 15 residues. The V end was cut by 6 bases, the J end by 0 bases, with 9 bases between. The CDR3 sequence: CASSGVLSGANVLTF. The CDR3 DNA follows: TGTGCCAGTAGCGGGGTCCTCTCTGGGGCCAACGTCCTGACTTTC.

The CDR3 nucleotides are TGTGCCAGCAGCAAGGAGCCGAACTCCTACGAGCAGTACTTC. This sequence encodes CASSKEPNSYEQYF. V and J are TRBV21-1 and TRBJ2-7; the D call in the table, TRBD2, was not verified against the DNA. TRBV21-1 is deemed a pseudogene. CDR3 size: 14 residues.

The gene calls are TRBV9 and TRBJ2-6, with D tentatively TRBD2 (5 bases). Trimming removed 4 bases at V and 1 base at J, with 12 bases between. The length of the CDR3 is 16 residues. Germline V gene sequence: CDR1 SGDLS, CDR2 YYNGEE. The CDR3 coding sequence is TGTGCCAGCAGCACCTACCCGGGATCTGGGGCCAACGTCCTGACTTTC. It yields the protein CASSTYPGSGANVLTF. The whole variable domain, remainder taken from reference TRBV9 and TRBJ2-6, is DSGVTQTPKHLITATGQRVTLRCSPRSGDLSVYWYQQSLDQGLQFLIQYYNGEERAKGNILERFSAQQFPDLHSELNLSSLELGDSALYFCASSTYPGSGANVLTFGAGSRLTVL.

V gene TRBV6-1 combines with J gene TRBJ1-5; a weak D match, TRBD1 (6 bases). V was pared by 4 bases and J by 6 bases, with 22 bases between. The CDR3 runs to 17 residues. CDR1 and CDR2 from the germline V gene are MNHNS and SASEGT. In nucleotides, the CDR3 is TGTGCCAGCAGTGGGCGTCAGGGGATGGAGTGGTCTCAGCCCCAGCATTTT. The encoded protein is CASSGRQGMEWSQPQHF.

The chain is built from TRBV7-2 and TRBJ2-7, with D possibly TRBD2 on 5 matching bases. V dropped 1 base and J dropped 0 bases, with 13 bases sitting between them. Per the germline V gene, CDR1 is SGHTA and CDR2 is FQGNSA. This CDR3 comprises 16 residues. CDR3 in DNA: TGTGCCAGCAGCTTAGTAGGCGGGCTGAGCTCCTACGAGCAGTACTTC. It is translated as CASSLVGGLSSYEQYF.

In nucleotides, the CDR3 is TGTGCCAGCAGTGGTGGACTAGTGGGGTTTGAGCAGTACTTC. Protein: CASSGGLVGFEQYF. The chain combines TRBV27 with TRBJ2-7, with 7 bases lining up with TRBD2. The germline gives CDR1 MNHEY, CDR2 SMNVEV (reference sequence). J lost 7 bases, V lost 5 bases, and 11 bases had no gene match. The CDR3 covers 14 residues.

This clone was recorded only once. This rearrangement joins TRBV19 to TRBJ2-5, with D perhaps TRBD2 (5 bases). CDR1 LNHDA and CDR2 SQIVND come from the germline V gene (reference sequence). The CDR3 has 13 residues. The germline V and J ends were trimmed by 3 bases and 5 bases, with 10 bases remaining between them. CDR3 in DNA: TGTGCCAGTAGTATCGGGGTAGTGGAGACCCAGTACTTC. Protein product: CASSIGVVETQYF. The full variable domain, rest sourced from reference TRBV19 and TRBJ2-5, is DGGITQSPKYLFRKEGQNVTLSCEQNLNHDAMYWYRQDPGQGLRLIYYSQIVNDFQKGDIAEGYSVSREKKESFPLTVTSAQKNPTAFYLCASSIGVVETQYFGPGTRLLVL.

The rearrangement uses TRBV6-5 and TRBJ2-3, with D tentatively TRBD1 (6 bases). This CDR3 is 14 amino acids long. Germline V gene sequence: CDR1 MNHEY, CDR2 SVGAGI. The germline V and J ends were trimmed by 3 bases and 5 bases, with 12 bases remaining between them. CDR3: CASSYGQLGDTQYF. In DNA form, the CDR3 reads TGTGCCAGCAGTTATGGACAGCTGGGAGATACGCAGTATTTT.

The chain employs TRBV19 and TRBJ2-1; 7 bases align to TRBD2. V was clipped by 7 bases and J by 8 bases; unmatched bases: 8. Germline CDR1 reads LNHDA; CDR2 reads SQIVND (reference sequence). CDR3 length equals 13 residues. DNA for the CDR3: TGTGCCAGTATAGAGCGGGGCTCGGATGAGCAGTTCTTC. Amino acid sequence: CASIERGSDEQFF.